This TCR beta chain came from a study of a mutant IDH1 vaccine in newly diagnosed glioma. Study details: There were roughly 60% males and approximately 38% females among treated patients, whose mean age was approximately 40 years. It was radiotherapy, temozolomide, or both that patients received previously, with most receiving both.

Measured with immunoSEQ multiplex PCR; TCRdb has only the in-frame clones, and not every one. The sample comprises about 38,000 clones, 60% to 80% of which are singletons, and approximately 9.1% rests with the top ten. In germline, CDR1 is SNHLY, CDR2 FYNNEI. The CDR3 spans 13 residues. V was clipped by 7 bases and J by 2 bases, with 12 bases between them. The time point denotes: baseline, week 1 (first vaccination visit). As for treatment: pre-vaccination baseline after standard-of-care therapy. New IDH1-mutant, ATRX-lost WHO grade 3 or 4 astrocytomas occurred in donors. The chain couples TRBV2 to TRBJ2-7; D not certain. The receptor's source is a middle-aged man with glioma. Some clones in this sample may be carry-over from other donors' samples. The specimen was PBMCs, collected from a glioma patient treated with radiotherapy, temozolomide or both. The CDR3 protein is CASKFERTYEQYF. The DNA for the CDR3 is TGTGCCAGCAAATTCGAACGTACCTACGAGCAGTACTTC.